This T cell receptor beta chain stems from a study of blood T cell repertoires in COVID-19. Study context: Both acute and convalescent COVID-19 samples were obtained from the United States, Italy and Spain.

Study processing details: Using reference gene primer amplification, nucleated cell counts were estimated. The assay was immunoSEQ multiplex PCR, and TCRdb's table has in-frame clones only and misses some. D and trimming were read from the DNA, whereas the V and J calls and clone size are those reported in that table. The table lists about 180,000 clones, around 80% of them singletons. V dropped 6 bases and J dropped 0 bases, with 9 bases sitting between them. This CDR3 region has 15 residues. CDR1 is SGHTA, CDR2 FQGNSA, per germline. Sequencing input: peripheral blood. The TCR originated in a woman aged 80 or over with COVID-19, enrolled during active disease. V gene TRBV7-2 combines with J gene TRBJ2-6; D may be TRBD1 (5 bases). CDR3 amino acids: CASRFQGSGANVLTF. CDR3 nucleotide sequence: TGTGCCAGCAGGTTCCAGGGCTCTGGGGCCAACGTCCTGACTTTC. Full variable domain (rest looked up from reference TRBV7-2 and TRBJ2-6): GAGVSQSPSNKVTEKGKDVELRCDPISGHTALYWYRQSLGQGLEFLIYFQGNSAPDKSGLPSDRFSAERTGGSVSTLTIQRTQQEDSAVYLCASRFQGSGANVLTFGAGSRLTVL.